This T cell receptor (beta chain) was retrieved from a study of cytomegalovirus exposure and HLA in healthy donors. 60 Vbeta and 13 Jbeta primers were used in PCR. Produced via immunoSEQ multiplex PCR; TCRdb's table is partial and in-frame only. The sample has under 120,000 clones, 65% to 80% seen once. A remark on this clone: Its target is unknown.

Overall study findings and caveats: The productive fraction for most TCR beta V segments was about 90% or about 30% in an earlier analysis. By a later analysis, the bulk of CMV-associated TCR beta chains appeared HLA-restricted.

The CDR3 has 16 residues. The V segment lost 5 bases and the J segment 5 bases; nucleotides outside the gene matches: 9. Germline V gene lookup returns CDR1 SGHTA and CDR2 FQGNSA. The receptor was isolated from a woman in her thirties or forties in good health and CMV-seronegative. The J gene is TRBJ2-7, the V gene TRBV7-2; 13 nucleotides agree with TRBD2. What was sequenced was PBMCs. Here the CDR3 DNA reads TGTGCCAGCAGCCCAACTAGCGGGGGGGCCCGAAACGAGCAGTACTTC. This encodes CASSPTSGGARNEQYF.